The 28 T cell receptor beta chains below all came from one sample that was sequenced in a study of blood T cell repertoires in COVID-19. Produced via immunoSEQ multiplex PCR; TCRdb's table is partial and in-frame only. This sample yields a few hundred thousand clones, of which 70% to 90% are seen a single time; around 1.9% belongs to the top ten. Sequenced: PBMCs or T cells enriched from blood (not recorded which). Every receptor here comes from a middle-aged man in a cohort exposed to, infected with or recovered from COVID-19 (not recorded which).

The J gene is TRBJ1-1, the V gene TRBV11-2, with D maybe TRBD1 (5 bases). Germline assignment: CDR1 SGHAT and CDR2 FQNNGV. The CDR3 runs 14 residues. With 8 bases removed from V and 1 base from J, the gap between germline ends came to 14 bases. CDR3 DNA sequence: TGTGCCAGCCAGTTCGATAGGGGGAACACTGAAGCTTTCTTT. It encodes CASQFDRGNTEAFF.

The chain recombines TRBV6-5 with TRBJ2-7; 9 bases agree with TRBD1. V lost 8 bases to trimming and J lost 0 bases; unmatched junction nucleotides: 2. Germline lookup yields CDR1 MNHEY and CDR2 SVGAGI. The CDR3 runs 13 residues. This chain's CDR3 is CASRDRVSYEQYF. The CDR3, as DNA: TGTGCCAGCCGGGACAGGGTCTCCTACGAGCAGTACTTC.

The rearrangement links TRBV6-8 to TRBJ2-7, with 8 bases that match TRBD1. This CDR3 has 13 residues. The V gene's germline CDR1 is MNHGY and CDR2 SAAAGT. V was clipped by 6 bases and J by 7 bases; unmatched bases: 8. The CDR3 loop is CASRPTGVGEQYF. CDR3 bases: TGTGCCAGCAGACCGACAGGGGTGGGGGAGCAGTACTTC.

The chain combines TRBV14 with TRBJ2-1; no definite D call. The CDR3 sequence is 14 residues long. V was trimmed by 4 bases and J by 0 bases, leaving 7 bases between them. Germline V gene data show CDR1 as SGHDN and CDR2 as FVKESK. CDR3 in amino acids: CASSRSSSYNEQFF. DNA for the CDR3: TGTGCCAGCAGCCGGTCGAGCTCCTACAATGAGCAGTTCTTC. The variable domain in full, completed from reference TRBV14 and TRBJ2-1, reads EAGVTQFPSHSVIEKGQTVTLRCDPISGHDNLYWYRRVMGKEIKFLLHFVKESKQDESGMPNNRFLAERTGGTYSTLKVQPAELEDSGVYFCASSRSSSYNEQFFGPGTRLTVL.

This chain links TRBV3-1 (or the pseudogene TRBV3-2) with TRBJ1-1; TRBD1 is a possible D gene (5 bases). The CDR3 sequence is 15 residues long. Trimming left V 4 bases short and J 3 bases short, with 15 bases between. Germline-derived CDR1 and CDR2 are LGHDT and YNNKEL (reference sequence). The CDR3 region is CASSRPGFRDTEAFF. The DNA for the CDR3 is TGTGCCAGCAGCCGACCAGGGTTTAGGGACACTGAAGCTTTCTTT.

The chain has TRBV5-1 and TRBJ2-1, with a weak D call TRBD1 (6 bases). Germline V lookup: CDR1 SGHRS, CDR2 YFSETQ. The V end lost 7 bases, the J end lost 2 bases, and 10 bases lay between the germline ends. The CDR3 has 13 amino acids. The CDR3 region is CASAQGTYNEQFF. The CDR3, as DNA: TGCGCCAGCGCTCAGGGGACCTACAATGAGCAGTTCTTC.

The genes are TRBV19 and TRBJ1-2; TRBD1 is a possible D gene (6 bases). The CDR3 contains 12 residues. Germline assignment: CDR1 LNHDA and CDR2 SQIVND (reference sequence). Trimming took 9 bases from V and 4 from J, leaving 12 bases between them. The DNA for the CDR3 is TGTGCCAGCCTACAGGGTCTCTATGGCTACACCTTC. It codes for CASLQGLYGYTF.

V gene TRBV6-2 or TRBV6-3 combines with J gene TRBJ2-2; D is undetermined. The germline V and J ends were trimmed by 0 bases and 0 bases, with 14 bases remaining between them. Germline V lookup: CDR1 MNHEY, CDR2 SVGEGT. The CDR3 sequence is 18 residues long. The CDR3 protein is CASSYSILAAPNTGELFF. The CDR3 DNA is TGTGCCAGCAGTTACTCGATTTTGGCGGCACCGAACACCGGGGAGCTGTTTTTT.

As concerns this clone: A read error may account for a junction end that differs from germline. The chain employs TRBV27 and TRBJ1-1; no reliable D call. In germline, CDR1 is MNHEY, CDR2 SMNVEV (reference sequence). This CDR3 region has 13 residues. CDR3 protein: CASSFGVKTEAFF. The CDR3 DNA reads as TGTGCCAGCAGTTTCGGGGTGAAAACTGAAGCTTTCTTT.

The rearrangement links TRBV18 to TRBJ1-2; TRBD1 agrees at 8 bases. The CDR3 length is 15 residues. Trimming at V came to 0 bases and at J to 8 bases, leaving 8 bases not matched to a gene. The germline CDR1 and CDR2 sequences are KGHSH and LQKENI. The CDR3 is CASSPPEHRGGGYTF. CDR3 sequence (DNA): TGTGCCAGCTCACCACCGGAGCACAGGGGGGGAGGCTACACCTTC.

The gene calls are TRBV2 and TRBJ2-1; TRBD2 might be the D (6 bases). Germline V lookup: CDR1 SNHLY, CDR2 FYNNEI. The CDR3 spans 14 residues. The germline V and J ends were trimmed by 8 bases and 6 bases, with 17 bases remaining between them. CDR3 sequence reads: CASCGGISGNEQFF. The CDR3 DNA sequence: TGTGCCAGCTGTGGAGGAATTAGCGGCAATGAGCAGTTCTTC.

The rearrangement uses TRBV5-1 and TRBJ2-3, with 9 nucleotides matching TRBD2. The V segment lost 0 bases and the J segment 3 bases; nucleotides outside the gene matches: 5. CDR1 and CDR2 from the germline V gene are SGHRS and YFSETQ. This CDR3 contains 16 residues. The CDR3 is CASSLGSSGNTDTQYF. In nucleotides, the CDR3 is TGCGCCAGCAGCTTGGGGTCTAGCGGGAATACAGATACGCAGTATTTT.

The genes are TRBV24-1 and TRBJ1-2; 12 positions agree with TRBD1. Germline V gene data show CDR1 as KGHDR and CDR2 as SFDVKD. This CDR3 region has 15 residues. The ends lost 4 bases at V and 7 bases at J; junction bases unmatched: 6. The CDR3 DNA reads as TGTGCCACCAGTGAACCGGGACAGGGGGCCGCTGGCTACACCTTC. Translated: CATSEPGQGAAGYTF.

V usage is TRBV11-2 and J usage is TRBJ2-7, with a weak D call TRBD2 (6 bases). Germline V gene sequence: CDR1 SGHAT, CDR2 FQNNGV. Trimming took 5 bases from V and 1 from J, leaving 12 bases between them. CDR3 length: 14 amino acids. CDR3 sequence: CASSPQRGSYEQYF. DNA of the CDR3: TGTGCCAGCAGCCCCCAACGGGGGTCCTACGAGCAGTACTTC.

The chain joins TRBV28 to TRBJ2-1; weak D call: TRBD2 (5 bases). The CDR3 has 13 residues. Germline lookup yields CDR1 MDHEN and CDR2 SYDVKM. Trimming pared 1 base from V and 7 bases from J, leaving 8 bases between. CDR3 sequence (DNA): TGTGCCAGCAGTTTATCGGGGTCTAATGAGCAGTTCTTC. It specifies CASSLSGSNEQFF.

V usage is TRBV27 and J usage is TRBJ1-1; the match to TRBD1 covers 10 bases. Germline V gene lookup returns CDR1 MNHEY and CDR2 SMNVEV (reference sequence). J lost 4 bases, V lost 5 bases, and 7 bases had no gene match. This CDR3 is 15 amino acids long. CDR3 sequence (DNA): TGTGCCAGCAGTCCTGGGACAGGGGAGGCCACTGAAGCTTTCTTT. The encoded protein is CASSPGTGEATEAFF.

The chain has TRBV29-1 and TRBJ2-2; 7 nucleotides align to TRBD1. This CDR3 has 15 residues. V shed 7 bases and J 4 bases; nucleotides not matched to a gene: 12. In germline, CDR1 is SQVTM, CDR2 ANQGSEA. CDR3 nucleotide sequence: TGCAGCGCCAGGACAGGATCCTCGGGCACCGGGGAGCTGTTTTTT. It codes for CSARTGSSGTGELFF.

The chain joins TRBV18 to TRBJ2-7; 9 nucleotides match TRBD2. The V segment lost 3 bases and the J segment 1 base; nucleotides outside the gene matches: 7. CDR1 is KGHSH and CDR2 is LQKENI in the germline V gene. The CDR3 is 16 amino acids. The CDR3 DNA reads TGTGCCAGCTCACCCCCTAGCGGGATAGTTTCCTACGAGCAGTACTTC. The encoded protein is CASSPPSGIVSYEQYF.

The genes are TRBV6-1 and TRBJ2-1; 14 bases match TRBD2. This CDR3 has 17 residues. The junction had 9 bases not matched to a gene; V was cut back by 4 bases and J by 7 bases. CDR1 and CDR2 from the germline V gene are MNHNS and SASEGT. For the CDR3, the DNA is TGTGCCAGCAGTGCGATGGGAGGGACTAGCGGGAGTAATGAGCAGTTCTTC. Protein product: CASSAMGGTSGSNEQFF.

The V gene is TRBV27, the J gene TRBJ2-3, with 11 positions matching TRBD2. The CDR3 sequence is 16 residues long. Germline V CDR1 and CDR2: MNHEY, SMNVEV (reference sequence). The junction had 6 bases not matched to a gene; V was cut back by 2 bases and J by 5 bases. The CDR3 nucleotides are TGTGCCAGCAGTTTAACTAGCGGGAGTGTTGTAGATACGCAGTATTTT. Its translation is CASSLTSGSVVDTQYF.

The chain combines TRBV30 with TRBJ2-7, with 10 bases identical to TRBD2. The CDR3 runs 14 residues. Germline trimming cut 2 bases from V and 3 bases from J; bases unmatched to any gene: 4. CDR1 and CDR2 from the germline V gene are GTSNPN and SVGIG (reference sequence). The CDR3 bases are TGTGCCTGGAGTCAGGTAGCGGGAGGCTACGAGCAGTACTTC. Its translation: CAWSQVAGGYEQYF.

This chain uses TRBV6-2 or TRBV6-3 with TRBJ2-5; weak D call: TRBD1 (6 bases). Germline-derived CDR1 and CDR2 are MNHEY and SVGEGT. V was shortened by 0 bases and J by 5 bases, with 13 bases between the two germline ends. CDR3 length: 15 amino acids. The CDR3 is CASSYSYREKETQYF. Here the CDR3 DNA reads TGTGCCAGCAGTTACTCGTACAGGGAGAAGGAGACCCAGTACTTC.

The rearrangement uses TRBV2 and TRBJ1-4, with 9 bases matching TRBD1. Germline V gene lookup returns CDR1 SNHLY and CDR2 FYNNEI. Trimming took 8 bases from V and 11 from J; bases not matched to a gene: 3. CDR3 size: 11 residues. Here the CDR3 reads CASGTGWKLFF. CDR3 sequence (DNA): TGTGCCAGCGGGACAGGGTGGAAACTGTTTTTT.

The chain links TRBV18 to TRBJ2-6; possible D gene TRBD1, 6 bases. The CDR3 loop spans 17 amino acids. Germline V CDR1 and CDR2: KGHSH, LQKENI. Trimming pared 6 bases from V and 1 base from J, leaving 16 bases between. CDR3 protein: CASSPTGLGSGANVLTF. DNA for the CDR3: TGTGCCAGCTCGCCGACAGGTTTGGGGTCTGGGGCCAACGTCCTGACTTTC. Based on the CDR3 plus reference TRBV18 and TRBJ2-6, the full variable domain is NAGVMQNPRHLVRRRGQEARLRCSPMKGHSHVYWYRQLPEEGLKFMVYLQKENIIDESGMPKERFSAEFPKEGPSILRIQQVVRGDSAAYFCASSPTGLGSGANVLTFGAGSRLTVL.

This sequence joins TRBV18 and TRBJ2-1; the D gene is possibly TRBD1 (6 bases). Looked up from germline, CDR1 is KGHSH and CDR2 is LQKENI. The CDR3 runs to 12 residues. V lost 3 bases and J 9 bases, leaving 9 bases between the germline ends. The CDR3 loop is CASSPAQGEQFF. CDR3 coding DNA: TGTGCCAGCTCACCGGCACAGGGTGAGCAGTTCTTC.

A single count supports this clone. V is TRBV30 and J is TRBJ1-5, with 8 bases matching TRBD1. Germline trimming cut 8 bases from V and 4 bases from J; bases unmatched to any gene: 7. The length of the CDR3 is 13 residues. Germline V gene data show CDR1 as GTSNPN and CDR2 as SVGIG (reference sequence). CDR3 DNA: TGTGCCATCGACAGGGGCCGTAATCAGCCCCAGCATTTT. Amino acid sequence: CAIDRGRNQPQHF.

The CDR3 spells CASSQMVGVLEQFF. CDR3 bases: TGTGCCAGCAGCCAAATGGTAGGGGTTCTTGAGCAGTTCTTC. This rearrangement joins TRBV7-9 to TRBJ2-1, with D maybe TRBD1 (5 bases). The length of the CDR3 is 14 residues. From germline, CDR1 is SEHNR and CDR2 FQNEAQ (reference sequence). V was clipped by 5 bases and J by 9 bases, with 17 bases between them.

This clone was seen just once. The chain carries TRBV2 and TRBJ1-6; D uncertain. Germline V gene lookup returns CDR1 SNHLY and CDR2 FYNNEI. Trimming took 6 bases from V and 18 from J, leaving 15 bases between them. The CDR3 is 11 amino acids. The CDR3 region is CASRLRGDYHF. The CDR3 nucleotides are TGTGCCAGCAGGTTACGGGGAGATTACCACTTT.